These 12 T cell receptor beta chains originate from one sample sequenced in a study of cytomegalovirus exposure and HLA in healthy donors. PCR used 60 Vbeta primers and 13 Jbeta primers. Generated by immunoSEQ multiplex PCR, the TCRdb table keeps only in-frame clones and is missing some. Of about 110,000 clones listed, 74% are singletons. The material sequenced was PBMCs. The receptors stem from a woman in her thirties or forties in good health and CMV-seropositive.

V usage is TRBV19 and J usage is TRBJ1-1; D not certain. Trimming removed 3 bases at V and 0 bases at J, with 14 bases between. The CDR3 is made up of 16 amino acids. The V gene's germline CDR1 is LNHDA and CDR2 SQIVND (reference sequence). CDR3 sequence (DNA): TGTGCCAGTAGTATTCCCCCTAGCGGGATGAACACTGAAGCTTTCTTT. Its translation is CASSIPPSGMNTEAFF.

The J gene is TRBJ2-5, the V gene TRBV14; 7 nucleotides line up with TRBD1. J lost 1 base, V lost 1 base, and 9 bases had no gene match. The CDR3 loop spans 17 amino acids. The germline V gene encodes CDR1 SGHDN and CDR2 FVKESK. CDR3 coding DNA: TGTGCCAGCAGCCAAGGAATAGGGGGCGTTGGCCAAGAGACCCAGTACTTC. It translates to CASSQGIGGVGQETQYF. Filled out from reference TRBV14 and TRBJ2-5, the complete variable domain reads EAGVTQFPSHSVIEKGQTVTLRCDPISGHDNLYWYRRVMGKEIKFLLHFVKESKQDESGMPNNRFLAERTGGTYSTLKVQPAELEDSGVYFCASSQGIGGVGQETQYFGPGTRLLVL.

The chain is built from TRBV7-3 and TRBJ2-1, with 11 positions matching TRBD2. This CDR3 is 15 amino acids long. CDR1 and CDR2 (germline): SGHTA, FQGTGA. Unmatched junction bases numbered 4, after V lost 2 bases and J lost 7 bases. CDR3 in DNA: TGTGCCAGCAGCTTAGTAGCGGGGGGGCCAAATGAGCAGTTCTTC. The encoded protein is CASSLVAGGPNEQFF.

This rearrangement joins TRBV6-6 to TRBJ1-4; 9 nucleotides line up with TRBD1. This CDR3 spans 16 amino acids. From germline, CDR1 is MNHNY and CDR2 SVGAGI (reference sequence). Trimming removed 2 bases from V and 6 bases from J; junction bases left unmatched: 7. The CDR3 spells CASSYPFTGGDEKLFF. The CDR3 nucleotides are TGTGCCAGCAGTTACCCTTTCACAGGGGGCGATGAAAAACTGTTTTTT.

This clone was counted between two and nine times. The V gene is TRBV11-3, the J gene TRBJ1-2; D may be TRBD1 (5 bases). Germline loops: CDR1 SGHNT, CDR2 YENEEA. The CDR3 is 11 amino acids. In DNA, the CDR3 is TGTGGCACCGCGGGGCCAGAAGGCTACACCTTC. This translates into CGTAGPEGYTF.

This clone turned up a few times. This chain links TRBV4-1 with TRBJ1-2; 9 nucleotides match TRBD1. Germline-derived CDR1 and CDR2 are MGHRA and YSYEKL. This CDR3 region has 15 residues. With V trimmed by 3 bases and J by 8 bases, 10 bases remained unmatched. The CDR3 reads CASSHGTGSPLGYTF. DNA of the CDR3: TGCGCCAGCAGCCACGGGACAGGGTCTCCTTTAGGCTACACCTTC.

V gene TRBV7-9 combines with J gene TRBJ2-1, with 8 bases fitting TRBD2. Germline trimming cut 4 bases from V and 3 bases from J; bases unmatched to any gene: 8. CDR3 length: 16 amino acids. Germline CDR1 reads SEHNR; CDR2 reads FQNEAQ (reference sequence). The CDR3 is CASSYPRRGVYNEQFF. In nucleotides, the CDR3 is TGTGCCAGCAGCTACCCAAGGCGGGGGGTCTACAATGAGCAGTTCTTC.

This clone has a handful of counts. CDR3 nucleotide sequence: TGTGCCAGCAGCTTAGGGACAGGGGGCCTCAATCAGCCCCAGCATTTT. Protein product: CASSLGTGGLNQPQHF. This sequence joins TRBV7-9 and TRBJ1-5, with 11 nucleotides matching TRBD1. Germline V gene data show CDR1 as SEHNR and CDR2 as FQNEAQ (reference sequence). J gave up 3 bases and V 1 base, and 2 bases lay outside the gene matches. The CDR3 length is 16 residues.

This sequence joins TRBV2 and TRBJ2-5; the match to TRBD1 covers 10 bases. CDR3 size: 15 residues. The V segment lost 6 bases and the J segment 5 bases; nucleotides outside the gene matches: 9. Germline V gene lookup returns CDR1 SNHLY and CDR2 FYNNEI. The DNA of the CDR3 is TGTGCCAGCAGGTTTCAGACAGGGGGCGGGGAGACCCAGTACTTC. Amino acids: CASRFQTGGGETQYF.

The DNA of the CDR3 is TGTGCCAGCTCACCTTTAACACAGGGCTACAATGAGCAGTTCTTC. It encodes CASSPLTQGYNEQFF. The chain has TRBV18 and TRBJ2-1, with D perhaps matching TRBD1 (6 bases). V was cut by 3 bases and J by 3 bases, with 12 bases left in between. This CDR3 spans 15 amino acids. Germline loops: CDR1 KGHSH, CDR2 LQKENI.

The V and J genes are TRBV15 and TRBJ1-5; D ambiguous. The CDR3 consists of 14 residues. Per the germline V gene, CDR1 is LNHNV and CDR2 is YYDKDF (reference sequence). V was pared by 4 bases and J by 0 bases, with 7 bases between. The CDR3 region is CATSKIVSNQPQHF. CDR3 nucleotides: TGTGCCACCAGCAAAATAGTTAGCAATCAGCCCCAGCATTTT.

The V gene is TRBV6-1, the J gene TRBJ1-5, with D uncertain. The CDR3 has 15 residues. V was trimmed by 3 bases and J by 0 bases, leaving 9 bases between them. The V gene's germline CDR1 is MNHNS and CDR2 SASEGT. In DNA form, the CDR3 reads TGTGCCAGCAGTGAGGGCTGGCTTAGCAATCAGCCCCAGCATTTT. Translating gives CASSEGWLSNQPQHF.